The T cell receptor beta chain under discussion was sequenced for a study of identical twins' blood T cells. Study findings and constraints: Abundant TCRbeta CDR3s overlapped more between twins than with unrelated donors.

The germline V gene has CDR1 LGHNA and CDR2 YSLEER. The V end was cut by 0 bases, the J end by 3 bases, with 5 bases between. The CDR3 totals 13 residues. This clonotype was observed a handful of times. What it recognizes is unknown. In the study's own analysis: Clonotypes per individual ranged from about 85,000 to nearly 500,000. Via MiXCR, TCRdb re-called the 5' RACE reads, giving one row per CDR3 protein. The V and J calls come from TCRdb's annotation, not from the publication. The top ten clones hold roughly 5.5% of a sample with about 370,000 distinct CDR3 sequences, 28% of them seen once. The receptor's source is a woman aged 18-49 years in good health. The chain is built from TRBV4-3 and TRBJ1-1; D gene ambiguous. Sequencing input: PBMCs. The CDR3 DNA reads TGCGCCAGCAGCCAAGATGTCCACACTGAAGCTTTCTTT. Amino acid sequence: CASSQDVHTEAFF.